This TCR beta chain is drawn from a study of blood T cell repertoires in COVID-19 (dated by TCRdb to the early 2020s). For context, the study as a whole: Samples covering the acute and convalescent phases of COVID-19 were provided by collaborators in the United States, Italy and Spain. The prospective study material was composed of cDNA or gDNA derived from T cells, B-cell-depleted T cells, or PBMCs. Subjects who had been exposed to COVID-19, were actively infected with it, or had recovered from it provided the deeply sampled blood TCRbeta repertoires that made up the dataset. The repertoires were made available in a free public database intended to serve as a resource for research on the immune response to SARS-CoV-2. Samples came from the ongoing ImmuneRACE study (first 160 participants) plus 1,254 subjects from 6 global collaborators. Sample metadata almost always included a de-identified subject ID, COVID-19 status, age in years and sex. Where available, HLA class I and class II types were taken from metadata supplied by the sample provider and were not determined by assay-based typing.

TCRbeta CDR3 regions were amplified from genomic DNA using the immunoSEQ Assay, a bias-controlled multiplex PCR. The original pipeline was this. Within the assay, amplification of reference gene primers was used to estimate how many nucleated cells each sample contained. To quantify the absolute abundance of each unique TCRbeta CDR3 rearrangement, sequence reads were collapsed and filtered. For each sample, productive Simpson clonality was calculated as the square root of Simpson's diversity index over productive rearrangements. Drawn from immuneACCESS, this table holds only the in-frame rearrangements with V and J called that TCRdb kept. Clones are partly lost; checked studies trace under half to an unresolved V gene and leave the rest unexplained. The D gene and trimming were derived from the DNA, and the V and J assignments and clone size from that table. The sample table shows 150,000 or so clones, and around 91% are seen once. In total, the top ten clones hold around 15% of the sample.

CDR1 and CDR2 are read off the germline V gene as SGHRS and YFSETQ. Spanning cysteine to phenylalanine, the CDR3 consists of 14 amino acids. Here the CDR3 DNA is all that survives: 42 bases in frame from base 1. Trimming takes 2 bases off V and 4 bases off J; junction bases not matched to a gene: 4. At one collaborating source in Seattle, patients were enrolled during active infection and were followed longitudinally through the course of disease. The collaborating institutions used their own protocols to collect whole blood in K2EDTA tubes. For TCRbeta analysis, collaborator samples were shipped as frozen whole blood, as isolated PBMCs, or as DNA extracted from either sample type. About this clone itself: The specificity of this receptor is unknown. There are no base qualities to consult, and no much larger clone falls within one base.

Overall study outcomes, separate from this receptor: The quantity of clinical and demographic metadata differed by source and by participant and was supplied without curation.

The sequence came from a man aged 18 to 29 with COVID-19, enrolled during active disease. The rearrangement combines TRBV5-1 with TRBJ2-7, with TRBD1 matching 9 junction bases. What was sequenced was peripheral blood. The nucleotide sequence is given as TGCGCCAGCAGCTTTTCCGGACAGGGGTACGAGCAGTACTTC. This yields the protein CASSFSGQGYEQYF.